This passage covers 2 T cell receptor beta chains from one sample sequenced in a study of blood T cell repertoires in COVID-19. Method: immunoSEQ multiplex PCR; TCRdb's copy keeps in-frame clones and lacks some. The table has some 200,000 clones, 81% seen once. The sequencing sample was made of PBMCs or T cells enriched from blood (not recorded which). Source of these receptors: a man aged 40-55 years who had recovered from COVID-19.

J is TRBJ1-3 and V is TRBV19, with 8 bases identical to TRBD1. Germline trimming cut 3 bases from V and 2 bases from J; bases unmatched to any gene: 0. Per the germline V gene, CDR1 is LNHDA and CDR2 is SQIVND (reference sequence). CDR3 length: 14 amino acids. This chain's CDR3 is CASSMDRAGNTIYF. CDR3 coding DNA: TGTGCCAGTAGTATGGACAGGGCTGGAAACACCATATATTTT.

The CDR3: CASSPADRGSMDTQYF. The CDR3 DNA reads TGTGCCAGCTCACCTGCCGACAGGGGCTCCATGGATACGCAGTATTTT. The chain combines TRBV18 with TRBJ2-3; 8 nucleotides match TRBD1. The CDR3 is 16 residues long. V shed 3 bases, J shed 6 bases, and the junction held 11 bases outside the gene matches. Germline CDR1 KGHSH, CDR2 LQKENI.